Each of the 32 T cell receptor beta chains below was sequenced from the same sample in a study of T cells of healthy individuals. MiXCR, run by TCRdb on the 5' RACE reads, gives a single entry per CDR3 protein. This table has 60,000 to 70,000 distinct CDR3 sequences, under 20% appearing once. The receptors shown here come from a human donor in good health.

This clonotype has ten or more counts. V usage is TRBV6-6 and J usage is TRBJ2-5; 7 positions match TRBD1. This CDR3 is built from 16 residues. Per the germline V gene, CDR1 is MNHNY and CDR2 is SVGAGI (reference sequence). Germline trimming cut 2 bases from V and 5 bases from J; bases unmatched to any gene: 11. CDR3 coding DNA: TGTGCCAGCAGTTACGGCCCTGGAAGGGGGCCTGAGACCCAGTACTTC. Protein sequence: CASSYGPGRGPETQYF.

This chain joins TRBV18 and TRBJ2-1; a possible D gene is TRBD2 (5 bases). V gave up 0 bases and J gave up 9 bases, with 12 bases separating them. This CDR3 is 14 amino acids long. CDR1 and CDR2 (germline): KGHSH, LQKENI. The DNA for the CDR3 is TGTGCCAGCTCACCACCGAGGGTTAGGAGTGAGCAGTTCTTC. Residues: CASSPPRVRSEQFF. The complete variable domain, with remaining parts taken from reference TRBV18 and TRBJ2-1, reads NAGVMQNPRHLVRRRGQEARLRCSPMKGHSHVYWYRQLPEEGLKFMVYLQKENIIDESGMPKERFSAEFPKEGPSILRIQQVVRGDSAAYFCASSPPRVRSEQFFGPGTRLTVL.

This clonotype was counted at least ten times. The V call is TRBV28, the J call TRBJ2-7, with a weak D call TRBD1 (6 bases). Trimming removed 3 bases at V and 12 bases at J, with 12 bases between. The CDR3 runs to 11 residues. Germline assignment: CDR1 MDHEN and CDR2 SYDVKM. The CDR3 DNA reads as TGTGCCAGCAGTTTGGGGGCGTGGGGGTACTTC. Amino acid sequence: CASSLGAWGYF.

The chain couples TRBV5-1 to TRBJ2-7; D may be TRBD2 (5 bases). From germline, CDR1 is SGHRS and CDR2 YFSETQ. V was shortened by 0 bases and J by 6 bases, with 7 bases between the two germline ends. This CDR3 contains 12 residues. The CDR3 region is CASSLESGEQYF. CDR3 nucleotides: TGCGCCAGCAGCTTGGAGAGCGGCGAGCAGTACTTC.

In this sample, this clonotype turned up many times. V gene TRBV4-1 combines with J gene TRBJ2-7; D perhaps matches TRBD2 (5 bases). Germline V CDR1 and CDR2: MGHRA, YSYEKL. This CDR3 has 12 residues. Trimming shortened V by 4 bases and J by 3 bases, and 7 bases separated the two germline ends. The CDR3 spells CASSPGGYEQYF. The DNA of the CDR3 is TGCGCCAGCAGCCCCGGAGGCTACGAGCAGTACTTC.

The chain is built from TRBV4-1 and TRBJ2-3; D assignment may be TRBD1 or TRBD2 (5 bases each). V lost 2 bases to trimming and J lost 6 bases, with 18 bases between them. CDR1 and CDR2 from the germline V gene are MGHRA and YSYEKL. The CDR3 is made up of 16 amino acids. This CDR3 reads CASSQPIGERRDTQYF. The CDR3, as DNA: TGCGCCAGCAGCCAACCCATAGGGGAGCGGAGGGATACGCAGTATTTT.

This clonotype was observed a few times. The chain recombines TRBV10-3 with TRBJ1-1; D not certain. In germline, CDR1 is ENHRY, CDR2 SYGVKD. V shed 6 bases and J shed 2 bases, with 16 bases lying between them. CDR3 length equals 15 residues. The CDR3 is CAIREGDSLNTEAFF. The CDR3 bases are TGTGCCATCAGGGAGGGCGATTCCCTAAACACTGAAGCTTTCTTT.

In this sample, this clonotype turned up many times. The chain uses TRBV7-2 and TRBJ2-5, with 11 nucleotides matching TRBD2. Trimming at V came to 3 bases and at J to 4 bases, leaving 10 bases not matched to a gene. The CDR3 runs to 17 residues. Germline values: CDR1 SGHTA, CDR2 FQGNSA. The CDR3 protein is CASSFNSGGAGGETQYF. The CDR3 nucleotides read TGTGCCAGCAGCTTCAATAGCGGGGGGGCCGGGGGAGAGACCCAGTACTTC. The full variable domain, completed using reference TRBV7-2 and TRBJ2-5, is GAGVSQSPSNKVTEKGKDVELRCDPISGHTALYWYRQSLGQGLEFLIYFQGNSAPDKSGLPSDRFSAERTGGSVSTLTIQRTQQEDSAVYLCASSFNSGGAGGETQYFGPGTRLLVL.

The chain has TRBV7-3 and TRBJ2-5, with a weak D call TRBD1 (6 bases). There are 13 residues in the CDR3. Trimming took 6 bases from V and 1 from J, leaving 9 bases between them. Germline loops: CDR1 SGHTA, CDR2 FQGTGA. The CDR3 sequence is CASRKQGQETQYF. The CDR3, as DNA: TGTGCCAGCAGGAAACAGGGCCAAGAGACCCAGTACTTC.

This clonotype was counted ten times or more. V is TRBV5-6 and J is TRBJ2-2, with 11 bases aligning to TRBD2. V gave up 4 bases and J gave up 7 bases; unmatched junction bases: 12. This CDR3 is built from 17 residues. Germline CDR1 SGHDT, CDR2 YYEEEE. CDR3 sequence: CASSPLLAGENGGELFF. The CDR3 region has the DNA TGTGCCAGCAGCCCGTTACTAGCGGGAGAGAATGGCGGGGAGCTGTTTTTT.

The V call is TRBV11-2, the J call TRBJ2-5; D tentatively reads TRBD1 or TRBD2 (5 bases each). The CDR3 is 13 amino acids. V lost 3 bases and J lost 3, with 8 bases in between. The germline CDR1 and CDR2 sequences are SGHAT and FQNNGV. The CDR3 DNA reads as TGTGCCAGCAGCTTCTTGGGGGAAGAGACCCAGTACTTC. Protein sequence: CASSFLGEETQYF.

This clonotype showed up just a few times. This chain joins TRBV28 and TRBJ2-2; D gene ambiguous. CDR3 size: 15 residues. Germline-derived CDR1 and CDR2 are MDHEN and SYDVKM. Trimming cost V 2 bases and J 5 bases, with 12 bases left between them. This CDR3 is CASSLGVRPTGELFF. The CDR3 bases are TGTGCCAGCAGTTTAGGGGTCAGGCCTACCGGGGAGCTGTTTTTT.

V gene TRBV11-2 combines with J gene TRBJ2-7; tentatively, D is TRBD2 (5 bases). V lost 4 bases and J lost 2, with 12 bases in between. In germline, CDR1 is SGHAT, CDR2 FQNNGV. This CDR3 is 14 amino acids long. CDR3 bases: TGTGCCAGCAGCTCTCCGAGGGAAGCCTACGAGCAGTACTTC. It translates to CASSSPREAYEQYF.

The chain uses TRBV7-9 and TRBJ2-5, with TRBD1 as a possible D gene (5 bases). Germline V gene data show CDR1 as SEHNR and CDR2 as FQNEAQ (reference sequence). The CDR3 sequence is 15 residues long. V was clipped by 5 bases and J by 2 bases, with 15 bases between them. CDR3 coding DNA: TGTGCCAGCAGCACCTTGACAGTGCGACAAGAGACCCAGTACTTC. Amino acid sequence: CASSTLTVRQETQYF.

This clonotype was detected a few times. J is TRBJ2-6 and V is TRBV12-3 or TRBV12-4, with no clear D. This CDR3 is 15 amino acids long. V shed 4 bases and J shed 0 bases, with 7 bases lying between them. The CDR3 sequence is CASSYVGSGANVLTF. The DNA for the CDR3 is TGTGCCAGCAGTTACGTAGGCTCTGGGGCCAACGTCCTGACTTTC.

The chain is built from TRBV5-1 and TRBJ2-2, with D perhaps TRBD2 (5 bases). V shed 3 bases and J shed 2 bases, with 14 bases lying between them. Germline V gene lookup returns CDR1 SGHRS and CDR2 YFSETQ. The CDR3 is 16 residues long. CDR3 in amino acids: CASSSQDGRNTGELFF. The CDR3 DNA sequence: TGCGCCAGCAGCTCGCAGGATGGGAGAAACACCGGGGAGCTGTTTTTT.

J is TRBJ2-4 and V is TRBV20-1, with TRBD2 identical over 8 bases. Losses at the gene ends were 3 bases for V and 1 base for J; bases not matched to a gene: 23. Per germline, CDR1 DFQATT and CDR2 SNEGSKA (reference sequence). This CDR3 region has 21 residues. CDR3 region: CSASDPLGLVGSGGAKNIQYF. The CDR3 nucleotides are TGCAGTGCTAGCGACCCCCTGGGACTAGTAGGGAGTGGTGGGGCCAAAAACATTCAGTACTTC.

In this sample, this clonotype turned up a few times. The CDR3 sequence is CASSSSRGQFF. CDR3 nucleotides: TGTGCCAGTAGTAGCTCCCGTGGTCAGTTCTTC. The V call is TRBV19, the J call TRBJ2-1; unclear D gene. The CDR3 is made up of 11 amino acids. V gave up 4 bases and J gave up 13 bases, with 11 bases separating them. The germline V gene has CDR1 LNHDA and CDR2 SQIVND (reference sequence). Combining the CDR3 with reference TRBV19 and TRBJ2-1 gives the whole variable domain DGGITQSPKYLFRKEGQNVTLSCEQNLNHDAMYWYRQDPGQGLRLIYYSQIVNDFQKGDIAEGYSVSREKKESFPLTVTSAQKNPTAFYLCASSSSRGQFFGPGTRLTVL.

The DNA for the CDR3 is TGTGCCAGCAGCCGGCGCGGGACAGGGGGGGATTCACCCCTCCACTTT. The encoded protein is CASSRRGTGGDSPLHF. The rearrangement joins TRBV3-1 to TRBJ1-6; 11 bases are shared with TRBD1. Germline CDR1 is LGHDT and CDR2 is YNNKEL (reference sequence). The CDR3 has 16 residues. V lost 4 bases, J lost 8 bases, and 7 bases stayed unmatched.

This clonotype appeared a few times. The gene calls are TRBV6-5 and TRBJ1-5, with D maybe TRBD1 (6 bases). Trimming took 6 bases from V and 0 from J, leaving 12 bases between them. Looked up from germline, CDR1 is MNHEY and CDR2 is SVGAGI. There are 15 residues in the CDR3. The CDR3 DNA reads TGTGCCAGCAGGCCGCGGACAGATAGCAATCAGCCCCAGCATTTT. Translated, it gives CASRPRTDSNQPQHF.

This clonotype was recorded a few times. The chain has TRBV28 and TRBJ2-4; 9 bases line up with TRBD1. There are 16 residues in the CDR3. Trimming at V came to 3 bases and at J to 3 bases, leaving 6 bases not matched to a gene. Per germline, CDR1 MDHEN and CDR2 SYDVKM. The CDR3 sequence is CASSFGDREDKNIQYF. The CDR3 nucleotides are TGTGCCAGCAGTTTTGGGGACAGGGAGGACAAAAACATTCAGTACTTC.

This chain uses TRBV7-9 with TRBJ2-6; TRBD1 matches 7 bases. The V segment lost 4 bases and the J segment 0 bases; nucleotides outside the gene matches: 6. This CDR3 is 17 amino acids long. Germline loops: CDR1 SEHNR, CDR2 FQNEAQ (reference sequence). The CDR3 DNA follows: TGTGCCAGCAGCTCATCGGGACAGCCCTCTGGGGCCAACGTCCTGACTTTC. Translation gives CASSSSGQPSGANVLTF.

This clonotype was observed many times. The DNA of the CDR3 is TGCGCCAGCAGCTTTAATGGTGACGGGGAGCTGTTTTTT. It yields the protein CASSFNGDGELFF. The V gene is TRBV5-1, the J gene TRBJ2-2; D is uncertain. The CDR3 spans 13 residues. In germline, CDR1 is SGHRS, CDR2 YFSETQ. The V end lost 2 bases, the J end lost 7 bases, and 9 bases lay between the germline ends.

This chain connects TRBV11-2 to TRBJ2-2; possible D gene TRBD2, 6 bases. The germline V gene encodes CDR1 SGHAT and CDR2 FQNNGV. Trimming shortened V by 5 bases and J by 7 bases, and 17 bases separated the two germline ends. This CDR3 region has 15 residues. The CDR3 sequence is CASSEPGSPLGELFF. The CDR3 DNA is TGTGCCAGCAGCGAGCCCGGGAGCCCCCTCGGGGAGCTGTTTTTT.

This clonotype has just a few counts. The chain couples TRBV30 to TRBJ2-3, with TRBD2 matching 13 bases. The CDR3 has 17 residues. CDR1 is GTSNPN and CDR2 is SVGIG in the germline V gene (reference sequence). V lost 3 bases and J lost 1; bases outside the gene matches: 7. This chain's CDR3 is CAWRGLAGESRTDTQYF. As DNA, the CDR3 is TGTGCCTGGAGAGGACTAGCGGGGGAGAGCCGCACAGATACGCAGTATTTT.

This CDR3 reads CASSLGGRVNGANVLTF. CDR3 in DNA: TGCGCCAGCAGCTTGGGAGGCCGTGTCAATGGGGCCAACGTCCTGACTTTC. The V gene is TRBV5-1, the J gene TRBJ2-6; D gene uncertain. CDR1 and CDR2 from the germline V gene are SGHRS and YFSETQ. V was trimmed by 0 bases and J by 3 bases, leaving 13 bases between them. The CDR3 is made up of 17 amino acids.

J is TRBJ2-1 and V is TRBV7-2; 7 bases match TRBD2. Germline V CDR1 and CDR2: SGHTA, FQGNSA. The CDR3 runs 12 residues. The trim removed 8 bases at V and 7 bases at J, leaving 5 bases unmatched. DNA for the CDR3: TGTGCCAGCCGGGGGGTGTCGAATGAGCAGTTCTTC. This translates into CASRGVSNEQFF.

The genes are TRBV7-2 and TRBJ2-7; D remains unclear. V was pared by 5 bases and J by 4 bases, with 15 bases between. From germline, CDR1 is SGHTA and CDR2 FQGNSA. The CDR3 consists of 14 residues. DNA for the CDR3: TGTGCCAGCAGCGGGATGGGCAGCTCTTACGAGCAGTACTTC. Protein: CASSGMGSSYEQYF.

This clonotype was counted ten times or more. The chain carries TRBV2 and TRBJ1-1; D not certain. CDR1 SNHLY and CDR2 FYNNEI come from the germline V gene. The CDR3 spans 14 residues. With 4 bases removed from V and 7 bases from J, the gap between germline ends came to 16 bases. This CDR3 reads CASSALREAFEAFF. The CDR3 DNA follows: TGTGCCAGCAGTGCCCTGAGAGAAGCGTTTGAAGCTTTCTTT.

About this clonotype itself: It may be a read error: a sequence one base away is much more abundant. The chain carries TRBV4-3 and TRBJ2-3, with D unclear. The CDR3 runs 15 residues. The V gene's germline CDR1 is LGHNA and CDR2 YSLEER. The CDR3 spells CASSQAWSRRDTQCF. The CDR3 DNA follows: TGCGCCAGCAGCCAAGCGTGGTCGAGGAGAGATACGCAGTGTTTT.

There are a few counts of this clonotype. The CDR3 DNA is TGTGCCAGCAGTTTATCATTTGGGGCCGAGCAGTACTTC. It translates to CASSLSFGAEQYF. V and J are TRBV27 and TRBJ2-7; a possible D gene is TRBD1 (5 bases). The CDR3 loop spans 13 amino acids. The V gene's germline CDR1 is MNHEY and CDR2 SMNVEV (reference sequence). Trimming removed 0 bases from V and 6 bases from J, with 9 bases in between.

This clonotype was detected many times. The CDR3 sequence is CASSLQGPGDSPLHF. CDR3 in DNA: TGTGCCAGCAGCTTACAGGGGCCGGGGGATTCACCCCTCCACTTT. The V and J genes are TRBV7-9 and TRBJ1-6, with D possibly TRBD1 on 6 matching bases. Per the germline V gene, CDR1 is SEHNR and CDR2 is FQNEAQ (reference sequence). V lost 2 bases and J 8 bases, leaving 13 bases between the germline ends. This CDR3 has 15 amino acids. Together with reference TRBV7-9 and TRBJ1-6, the CDR3 gives the full variable domain: DTGVSQNPRHKITKRGQNVTFRCDPISEHNRLYWYRQTLGQGPEFLTYFQNEAQLEKSRLLSDRFSAERPKGSFSTLEIQRTEQGDSAMYLCASSLQGPGDSPLHFGNGTRLTVT.